The TCR beta chain under discussion was sequenced for a study of blood T cell repertoires in COVID-19. Whole-study context: Whether acute or convalescent, the COVID-19 samples came from the United States, Italy and Spain.

Original processing methods: Reference gene primer amplification gave estimated nucleated cell counts. Sequencing was performed with immunoSEQ multiplex PCR; in TCRdb, only in-frame clones are kept and a portion is missing. For V, J and clone size, that table is used; D and trimming come from the DNA. Of about 120,000 clones in the sample, about 89% were seen once. A Seattle source enrolled patients during active infection and followed them longitudinally. This CDR3 spans 16 amino acids. CDR1 is LNHDA, CDR2 SQIVND, per germline (reference sequence). V dropped 0 bases and J dropped 0 bases, with 9 bases sitting between them.

This receptor was obtained from a woman in her 70s with COVID-19, enrolled during active disease. Sequenced material: peripheral blood. V and J are TRBV19 and TRBJ1-5, with a tentative D call TRBD1 (6 bases). Here the CDR3 DNA reads TGTGCCAGTAGTATAGATGACAGGTATAGCAATCAGCCCCAGCATTTT. Amino acid sequence: CASSIDDRYSNQPQHF.